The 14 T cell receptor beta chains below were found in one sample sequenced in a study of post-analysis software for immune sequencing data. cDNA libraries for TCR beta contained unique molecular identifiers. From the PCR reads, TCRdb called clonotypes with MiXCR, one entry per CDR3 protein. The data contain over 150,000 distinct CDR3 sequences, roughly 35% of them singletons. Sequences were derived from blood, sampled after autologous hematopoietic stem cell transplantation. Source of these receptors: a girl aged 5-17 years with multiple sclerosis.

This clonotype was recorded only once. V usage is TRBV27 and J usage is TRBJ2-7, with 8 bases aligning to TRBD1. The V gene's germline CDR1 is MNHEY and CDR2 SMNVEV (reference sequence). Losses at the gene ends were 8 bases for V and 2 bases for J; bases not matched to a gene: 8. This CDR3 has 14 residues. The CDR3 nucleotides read TGTGCCAGCGCCTCGGCGACAGGGGCCTACGAGCAGTACTTC. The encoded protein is CASASATGAYEQYF.

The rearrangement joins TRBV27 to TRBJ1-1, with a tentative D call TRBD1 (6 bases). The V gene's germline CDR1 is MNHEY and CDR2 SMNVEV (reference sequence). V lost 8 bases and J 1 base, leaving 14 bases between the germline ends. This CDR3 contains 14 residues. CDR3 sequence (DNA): TGTGCCAGCCCGAGGACAGATCCGAACACTGAAGCTTTCTTT. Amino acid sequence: CASPRTDPNTEAFF.

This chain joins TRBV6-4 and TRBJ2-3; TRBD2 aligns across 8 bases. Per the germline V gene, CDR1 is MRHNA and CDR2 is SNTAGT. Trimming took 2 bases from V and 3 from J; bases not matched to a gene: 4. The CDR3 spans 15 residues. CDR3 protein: CASSDEAGGTDTQYF. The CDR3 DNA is TGTGCCAGCAGTGACGAGGCGGGAGGAACAGATACGCAGTATTTT.

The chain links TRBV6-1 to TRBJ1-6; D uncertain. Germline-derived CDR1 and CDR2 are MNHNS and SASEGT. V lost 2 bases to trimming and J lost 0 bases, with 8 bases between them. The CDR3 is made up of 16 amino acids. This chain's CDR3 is CASSERRSSYNSPLHF. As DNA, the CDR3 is TGTGCCAGCAGTGAAAGACGGAGCTCCTATAATTCACCCCTCCACTTT.

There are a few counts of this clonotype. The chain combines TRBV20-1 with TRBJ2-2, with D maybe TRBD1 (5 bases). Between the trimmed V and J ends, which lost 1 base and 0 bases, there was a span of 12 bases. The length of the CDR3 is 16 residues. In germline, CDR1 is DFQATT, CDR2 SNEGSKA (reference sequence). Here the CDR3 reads CSARVWGRANTGELFF. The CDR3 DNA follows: TGCAGTGCTAGAGTGTGGGGCAGGGCGAACACCGGGGAGCTGTTTTTT.

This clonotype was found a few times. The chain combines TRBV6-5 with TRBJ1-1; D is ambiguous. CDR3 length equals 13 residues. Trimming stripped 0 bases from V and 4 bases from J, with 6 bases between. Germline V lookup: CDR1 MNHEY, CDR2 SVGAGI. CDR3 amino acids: CASSYSWGTEAFF. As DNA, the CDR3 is TGTGCCAGCAGTTACTCATGGGGCACTGAAGCTTTCTTT.

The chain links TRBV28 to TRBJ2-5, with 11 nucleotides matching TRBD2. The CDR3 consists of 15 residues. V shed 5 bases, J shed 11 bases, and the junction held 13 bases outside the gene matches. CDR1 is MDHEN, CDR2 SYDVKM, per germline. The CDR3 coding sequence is TGTGCCAGCAGTGGCCTAGCGGGAGGACGCAATGAGCAGTACTTC. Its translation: CASSGLAGGRNEQYF.

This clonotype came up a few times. The CDR3 DNA is TGTGCCAGCAGCGTAGAGGATGGGATGAGCTATGGCTACACCTTC. It is translated as CASSVEDGMSYGYTF. The chain joins TRBV9 to TRBJ1-2, with no clear D. The CDR3 covers 15 residues. Per the germline V gene, CDR1 is SGDLS and CDR2 is YYNGEE. V gave up 0 bases and J gave up 4 bases, with 13 bases separating them.

In nucleotides, the CDR3 is TGCGCCAGCAGCTTGGAGGCCAGGAGTACCGGGGAGCTGTTTTTT. Translation: CASSLEARSTGELFF. The rearrangement joins TRBV5-1 to TRBJ2-2, with D unclear. Between the trimmed V and J ends, which lost 0 bases and 5 bases, there was a span of 11 bases. Per germline, CDR1 SGHRS and CDR2 YFSETQ. This CDR3 contains 15 residues. Filled out from reference TRBV5-1 and TRBJ2-2, the complete variable domain reads KAGVTQTPRYLIKTRGQQVTLSCSPISGHRSVSWYQQTPGQGLQFLFEYFSETQRNKGNFPGRFSGRQFSNSRSEMNVSTLELGDSALYLCASSLEARSTGELFFGEGSRLTVL.

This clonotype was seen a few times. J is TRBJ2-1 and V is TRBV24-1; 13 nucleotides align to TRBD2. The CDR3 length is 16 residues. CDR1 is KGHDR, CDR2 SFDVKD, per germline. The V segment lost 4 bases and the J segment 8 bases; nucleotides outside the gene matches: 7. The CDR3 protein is CATSDPTSGRAHEQFF. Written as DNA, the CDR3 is TGTGCCACCAGTGACCCCACTAGCGGGAGGGCCCATGAGCAGTTCTTC.

This chain's CDR3 is CASSPWGQGRDTQYF. CDR3 DNA sequence: TGTGCCAGCAGTCCCTGGGGACAGGGAAGGGATACGCAGTATTTT. This sequence joins TRBV28 and TRBJ2-3; 9 bases are shared with TRBD1. V trimming: 5 bases; J trimming: 6 bases; junction bases outside the gene matches: 9. The CDR3 loop spans 15 amino acids. Looked up from germline, CDR1 is MDHEN and CDR2 is SYDVKM.

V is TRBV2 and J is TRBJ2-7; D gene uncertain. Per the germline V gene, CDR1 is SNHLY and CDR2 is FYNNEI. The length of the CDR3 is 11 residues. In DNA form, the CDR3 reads TGTGCTACGGTTAAGGGCTACGAGCAGTACTTC. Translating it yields CATVKGYEQYF. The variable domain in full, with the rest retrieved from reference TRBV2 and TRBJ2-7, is EPEVTQTPSHQVTQMGQEVILRCVPISNHLYFYWYRQILGQKVEFLVSFYNNEISEKSEIFDDQFSVERPDGSNFTLKIRSTKLEDSAMYFCATVKGYEQYFGPGTRLTVT.

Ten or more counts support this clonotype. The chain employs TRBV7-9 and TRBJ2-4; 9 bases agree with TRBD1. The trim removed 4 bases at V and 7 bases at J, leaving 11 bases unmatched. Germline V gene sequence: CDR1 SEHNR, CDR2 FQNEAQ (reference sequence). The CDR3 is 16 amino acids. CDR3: CASSSTRTGEPNIQYF. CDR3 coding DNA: TGTGCCAGCAGCTCCACTCGGACAGGGGAACCCAACATTCAGTACTTC. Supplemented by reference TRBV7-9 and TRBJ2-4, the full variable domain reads DTGVSQNPRHKITKRGQNVTFRCDPISEHNRLYWYRQTLGQGPEFLTYFQNEAQLEKSRLLSDRFSAERPKGSFSTLEIQRTEQGDSAMYLCASSSTRTGEPNIQYFGAGTRLSVL.

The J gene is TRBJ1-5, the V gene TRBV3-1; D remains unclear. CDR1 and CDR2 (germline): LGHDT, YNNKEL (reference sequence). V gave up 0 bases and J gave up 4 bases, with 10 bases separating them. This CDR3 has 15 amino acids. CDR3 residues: CASSQDRNRNQPQHF. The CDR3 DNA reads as TGTGCCAGCAGCCAAGATCGGAACAGAAATCAGCCCCAGCATTTT.